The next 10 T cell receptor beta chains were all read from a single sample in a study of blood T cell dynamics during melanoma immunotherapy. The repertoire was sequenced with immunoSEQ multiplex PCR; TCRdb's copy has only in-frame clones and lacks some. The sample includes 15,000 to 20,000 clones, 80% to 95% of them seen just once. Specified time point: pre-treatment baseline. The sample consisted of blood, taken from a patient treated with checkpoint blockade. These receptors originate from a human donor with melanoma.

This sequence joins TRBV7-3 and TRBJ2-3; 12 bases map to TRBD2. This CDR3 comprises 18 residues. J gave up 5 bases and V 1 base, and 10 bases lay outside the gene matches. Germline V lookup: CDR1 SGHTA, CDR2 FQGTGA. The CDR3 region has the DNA TGTGCCAGCAGCTTAAGGGGACTAGCGGGCTCCCAAGGAGATACGCAGTATTTT. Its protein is CASSLRGLAGSQGDTQYF.

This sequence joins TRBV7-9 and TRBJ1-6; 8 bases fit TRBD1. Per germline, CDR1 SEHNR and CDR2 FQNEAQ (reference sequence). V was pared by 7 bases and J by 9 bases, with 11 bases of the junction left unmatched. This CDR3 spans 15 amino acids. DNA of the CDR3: TGTGCCAGCAACCAGGCAGGGGGCTGGAGTTCACCCCTCCACTTT. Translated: CASNQAGGWSSPLHF.

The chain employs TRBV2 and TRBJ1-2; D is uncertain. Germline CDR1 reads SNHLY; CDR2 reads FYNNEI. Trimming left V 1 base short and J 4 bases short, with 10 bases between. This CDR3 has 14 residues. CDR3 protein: CASSEDQMGYGYTF. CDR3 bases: TGTGCCAGCAGTGAAGACCAAATGGGCTATGGCTACACCTTC.

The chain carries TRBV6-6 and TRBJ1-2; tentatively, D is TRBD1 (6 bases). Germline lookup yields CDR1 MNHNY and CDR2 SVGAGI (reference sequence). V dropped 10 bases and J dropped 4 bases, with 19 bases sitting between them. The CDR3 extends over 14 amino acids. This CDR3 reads CATTNTGQLYGYTF. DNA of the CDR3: TGTGCCACTACAAATACGGGACAACTCTATGGCTACACCTTC.

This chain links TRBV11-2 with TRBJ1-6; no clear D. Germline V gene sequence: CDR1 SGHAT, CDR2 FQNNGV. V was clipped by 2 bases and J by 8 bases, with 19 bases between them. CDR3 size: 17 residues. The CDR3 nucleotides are TGTGCCAGCAGCTTAAGTCGGGTAGGACGAGCCCATTCACCCCTCCACTTT. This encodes CASSLSRVGRAHSPLHF.

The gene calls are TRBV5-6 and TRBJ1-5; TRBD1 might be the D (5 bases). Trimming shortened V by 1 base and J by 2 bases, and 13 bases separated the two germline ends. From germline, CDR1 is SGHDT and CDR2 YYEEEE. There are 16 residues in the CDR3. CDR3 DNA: TGTGCCAGCAGCTTGAGGGCAGGGAGTCGCAATCAGCCCCAGCATTTT. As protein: CASSLRAGSRNQPQHF.

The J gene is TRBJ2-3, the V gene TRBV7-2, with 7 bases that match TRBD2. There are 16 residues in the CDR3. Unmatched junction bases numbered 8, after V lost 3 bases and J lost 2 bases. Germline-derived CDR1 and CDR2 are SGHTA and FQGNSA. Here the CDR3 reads CASSLGLHPTTDTQYF. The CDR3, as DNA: TGTGCCAGCAGCTTGGGACTACATCCCACCACAGATACGCAGTATTTT.

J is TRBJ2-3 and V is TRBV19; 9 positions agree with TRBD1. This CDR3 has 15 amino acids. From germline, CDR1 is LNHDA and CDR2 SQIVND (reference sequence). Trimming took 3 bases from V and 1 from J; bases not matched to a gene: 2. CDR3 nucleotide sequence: TGTGCCAGTAGTATGAGACAGGGGGGCACAGATACGCAGTATTTT. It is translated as CASSMRQGGTDTQYF.

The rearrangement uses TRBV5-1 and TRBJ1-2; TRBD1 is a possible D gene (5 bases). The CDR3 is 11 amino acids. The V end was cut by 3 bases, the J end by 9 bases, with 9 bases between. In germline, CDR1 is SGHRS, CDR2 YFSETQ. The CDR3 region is CASSYEGSYTF. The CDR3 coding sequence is TGCGCCAGCAGCTATGAGGGGAGCTACACCTTC.

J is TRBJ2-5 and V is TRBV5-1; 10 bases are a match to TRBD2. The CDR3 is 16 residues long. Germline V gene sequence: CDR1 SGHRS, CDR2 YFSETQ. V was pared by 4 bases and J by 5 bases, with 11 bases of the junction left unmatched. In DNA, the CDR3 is TGCGCCAGCAGCACGCCTAAGCGGGGGGGCGAGGAGACCCAGTACTTC. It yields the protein CASSTPKRGGEETQYF. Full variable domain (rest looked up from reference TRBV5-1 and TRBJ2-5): KAGVTQTPRYLIKTRGQQVTLSCSPISGHRSVSWYQQTPGQGLQFLFEYFSETQRNKGNFPGRFSGRQFSNSRSEMNVSTLELGDSALYLCASSTPKRGGEETQYFGPGTRLLVL.